This T cell receptor beta chain came from a study of response to subunit inactivated influenza vaccine. From germline, CDR1 is SGHRS and CDR2 YFSETQ. V was shortened by 5 bases and J by 5 bases, with 16 bases between the two germline ends. This CDR3 has 14 amino acids. MiXCR, run by TCRdb on the RT-PCR reads, gives a single entry per CDR3 protein. The sample holds 500,000 to 700,000 distinct CDR3 sequences; 20% to 25% are singletons and the top ten take approximately 3%. The sample holds a few counts of this clonotype. These same records also appear under a second study, on T cells expressing NK-cell markers. That investigation notes: It was by 5'RACE template switching with UMIs that TCR beta cDNA was made. The authors sequenced eight donors, of whom seven were HCMV-seropositive and one was seronegative.

Sequenced here: CD4+ T cells sorted from PBMCs, sampled about 12 days after vaccination. The receptor was derived from a middle-aged man who received an inactivated influenza vaccine. The chain joins TRBV5-1 to TRBJ1-2, with D perhaps TRBD1 (6 bases). As DNA, the CDR3 is TGCGCCAGCAGTCCGGGGGGGGCCGAGTATGGCTACACCTTC. It specifies CASSPGGAEYGYTF. Full variable domain (remainder filled in from reference TRBV5-1 and TRBJ1-2): KAGVTQTPRYLIKTRGQQVTLSCSPISGHRSVSWYQQTPGQGLQFLFEYFSETQRNKGNFPGRFSGRQFSNSRSEMNVSTLELGDSALYLCASSPGGAEYGYTFGSGTRLTVV.